The 2 T cell receptor beta chains below were found in one sample sequenced in a study of T cell responses to AZD1222 COVID-19 vaccine (dated by TCRdb to the early 2020s). The library was produced with the immunoSEQ multiplex PCR assay. What TCRdb holds here is the immuneACCESS table cut down to in-frame rearrangements. Part of the clones is not present; checked against another copy, under half of the missing clones reflect an unresolved V gene, and the others are unexplained. This sample lists 75,000 to 100,000 clones; around nine tenths were detected once. The biggest ten clones account for 2.8% of the sample. The sample's time point label, in plain terms: baseline before first vaccination. This material consisted of peripheral blood, taken on day 0 of AZD1222 vaccination. Source of these receptors: an adult in good health.

On this clone itself: In the same sample, other DNA sequences code for this CDR3. The chain combines TRBV5-4 with TRBJ1-5; D is undetermined. The CDR3 extends over 13 amino acids. From germline, CDR1 is SGHNT and CDR2 YYREEE (reference sequence). V lost 0 bases and J 1 base, leaving 2 bases between the germline ends. The CDR3 here is CASSLDSNQPQHF. The DNA for the CDR3 is TGTGCCAGCAGCTTGGACAGCAATCAGCCCCAGCATTTT. Supplemented by reference TRBV5-4 and TRBJ1-5, the full variable domain reads ETGVTQSPTHLIKTRGQQVTLRCSSQSGHNTVSWYQQALGQGPQFIFQYYREEENGRGNFPPRFSGLQFPNYSSELNVNALELDDSALYLCASSLDSNQPQHFGDGTRLSIL.

This chain connects TRBV4-2 to TRBJ2-2; the D is unclear. Germline V gene data show CDR1 as LGHNA and CDR2 as YNFKEQ. The CDR3 loop spans 16 amino acids. The V end lost 2 bases, the J end lost 4 bases, and 14 bases lay between the germline ends. DNA of the CDR3: TGTGCCAGCAGCCAATATAGTGGATGGGGCACCGGGGAGCTGTTTTTT. Translating gives CASSQYSGWGTGELFF.